The present entry profiles one TCR beta chain with its context. 60 Vbeta and 13 Jbeta primers were used in PCR. Produced via immunoSEQ multiplex PCR; TCRdb's table is partial and in-frame only. The sample holds over 150,000 clones, around 90% seen once. These data come from a study of cytomegalovirus exposure and HLA in healthy donors. Sequences were obtained from PBMCs. The TCR comes from a woman in her thirties in good health and CMV-seronegative.

CDR3 in amino acids: CASSETGQHEQFF. As DNA, the CDR3 is TGTGCCAGCAGCGAGACGGGACAGCATGAGCAGTTCTTC. This chain links TRBV7-2 with TRBJ2-1; 7 positions match TRBD1. Germline CDR1 is SGHTA and CDR2 is FQGNSA. Trimming at V came to 5 bases and at J to 8 bases, leaving 6 bases not matched to a gene. CDR3 length: 13 residues.